The 22 T cell receptor beta chains given below trace back to one sample, sequenced in a study of cytomegalovirus exposure and HLA in healthy donors (dated by TCRdb to the late 2010s). The library was prepared using the immunoSEQ multiplex PCR assay. For the multiplex PCR, a mixture combining 60 forward primers for TCR Vbeta segments and 13 reverse primers for TCR Jbeta segments was used. TCRdb took over this immuneACCESS table, retaining in-frame rearrangements with V and J assigned. Such tables are incomplete; in checked studies, under half of the missing clones stem from an unresolved V gene, and the remainder is unexplained. This sample lists some 180,000 clones; 65% to 85% were detected once. The ten biggest clones cover 2.9% of the sample. Input material: PBMCs. Receptors originate from a woman in her twenties or thirties in good health and CMV-seronegative.

CDR3 residues: CASSLMGAVEAFF. CDR3 coding DNA: TGCGCCAGCAGCTTGATGGGGGCGGTTGAAGCTTTCTTT. J is TRBJ1-1 and V is TRBV5-1; D possibly corresponds to TRBD1 (6 bases). Between the trimmed V and J ends, which lost 1 base and 7 bases, there was a span of 11 bases. The CDR3 is made up of 13 amino acids. The germline CDR1 and CDR2 sequences are SGHRS and YFSETQ.

In this sample, this clone turned up a few times. This chain joins TRBV27 and TRBJ1-2, with 7 bases that match TRBD1. Germline V lookup: CDR1 MNHEY, CDR2 SMNVEV (reference sequence). The CDR3 length is 13 residues. Trimming at V came to 5 bases and at J to 8 bases, leaving 8 bases not matched to a gene. The CDR3 sequence is CASSARQGWGYTF. CDR3 nucleotides: TGTGCCAGCAGTGCCCGACAGGGTTGGGGCTACACCTTC.

The chain combines TRBV19 with TRBJ2-1, with 7 bases aligning to TRBD2. V was clipped by 3 bases and J by 1 base; unmatched bases: 3. This CDR3 is 15 amino acids long. Germline V gene sequence: CDR1 LNHDA, CDR2 SQIVND (reference sequence). The CDR3 nucleotides read TGTGCCAGTAGTATGTGGCGGGAGTCCTACAATGAGCAGTTCTTC. This gives the protein CASSMWRESYNEQFF.

This clone has only one observation. This sequence joins TRBV11-2 and TRBJ2-1; TRBD2 agrees at 11 bases. The CDR3 consists of 16 residues. Germline V gives CDR1 SGHAT, CDR2 FQNNGV. The V gene end was trimmed by 6 bases and the J gene end by 2 bases; junction bases not matched to a gene: 6. The DNA for the CDR3 is TGTGCCAGCAGATCACTAGCGGGAGTGACCTACAATGAGCAGTTCTTC. Protein product: CASRSLAGVTYNEQFF. The full variable domain, its missing parts supplied by reference TRBV11-2 and TRBJ2-1, is EAGVAQSPRYKIIEKRQSVAFWCNPISGHATLYWYQQILGQGPKLLIQFQNNGVVDDSQLPKDRFSAERLKGVDSTLKIQPAKLEDSAVYLCASRSLAGVTYNEQFFGPGTRLTVL.

The chain is built from TRBV4-1 and TRBJ2-7, with 7 bases that match TRBD1. The germline V gene has CDR1 MGHRA and CDR2 YSYEKL. CDR3 length equals 14 residues. V lost 4 bases, J lost 0 bases, and 3 bases stayed unmatched. CDR3 sequence: CASSPAGGSYEQYF. CDR3 bases: TGCGCCAGCAGCCCGGCAGGGGGCTCCTACGAGCAGTACTTC.

The chain joins TRBV5-4 to TRBJ1-1, with a tentative D call TRBD1 (5 bases). This CDR3 has 15 residues. Trimming shortened V by 0 bases and J by 0 bases, and 9 bases separated the two germline ends. Germline CDR1 SGHNT, CDR2 YYREEE (reference sequence). The chain's CDR3 is CASSLGQIMNTEAFF. CDR3 in DNA: TGTGCCAGCAGCTTGGGACAGATCATGAACACTGAAGCTTTCTTT. The full variable domain, rest sourced from reference TRBV5-4 and TRBJ1-1, is ETGVTQSPTHLIKTRGQQVTLRCSSQSGHNTVSWYQQALGQGPQFIFQYYREEENGRGNFPPRFSGLQFPNYSSELNVNALELDDSALYLCASSLGQIMNTEAFFGQGTRLTVV.

This clone was observed a few times. The chain has TRBV18 and TRBJ1-1; D is possibly TRBD1 (6 bases). V lost 4 bases to trimming and J lost 8 bases, with 17 bases between them. CDR3 length: 14 residues. Looked up from germline, CDR1 is KGHSH and CDR2 is LQKENI. Here the CDR3 reads CASSRKQGSTEAFF. CDR3 DNA: TGTGCCAGCTCACGAAAACAGGGTTCTACCGAAGCTTTCTTT.

A single count supports this clone. The chain joins TRBV25-1 to TRBJ1-2; the D gene is possibly TRBD1 (5 bases). The CDR3 totals 15 residues. V shed 8 bases and J shed 1 base, with 17 bases lying between them. The germline V gene has CDR1 MGHDK and CDR2 SYGVNS. CDR3 bases: TGTGCCAGCTCGACGGGGGGGTGGGGTAACTATGGCTACACCTTC. Its translation is CASSTGGWGNYGYTF.

This clone was counted a single time. V gene TRBV18 combines with J gene TRBJ1-2; no clear D gene. Germline V CDR1 and CDR2: KGHSH, LQKENI. This CDR3 spans 12 amino acids. V was shortened by 11 bases and J by 4 bases, with 14 bases between the two germline ends. CDR3 DNA: TGTGCCGCCAGGCGGGGTGCCTATGGCTACACCTTC. Amino acid sequence: CAARRGAYGYTF.

This clone was counted once. At one end the junction does not follow the germline gene, possibly because of a read error. This chain joins TRBV5-1 and TRBJ1-2; no reliable D call. Germline assignment: CDR1 SGHRS and CDR2 YFSETQ. The CDR3 runs 13 residues. The CDR3: CASSFDGNYGYPF. The CDR3 region has the DNA TGCGCCAGCAGCTTTGACGGTAACTATGGCTACCCCTTC. The full variable domain, its missing parts supplied by reference TRBV5-1 and TRBJ1-2, is KAGVTQTPRYLIKTRGQQVTLSCSPISGHRSVSWYQQTPGQGLQFLFEYFSETQRNKGNFPGRFSGRQFSNSRSEMNVSTLELGDSALYLCASSFDGNYGYPFGSGTRLTVV.

The V call is TRBV9, the J call TRBJ1-1, with 9 positions matching TRBD1. The CDR3 sequence is 15 residues long. Germline lookup yields CDR1 SGDLS and CDR2 YYNGEE. Trimming removed 4 bases from V and 10 bases from J; junction bases left unmatched: 14. CDR3 residues: CASSPRDRELVRAFF. DNA for the CDR3: TGTGCCAGCAGCCCTCGGGACAGGGAATTGGTAAGAGCTTTCTTT.

This clone has only one observation. This rearrangement joins TRBV5-5 to TRBJ2-7, with TRBD2 matching over 10 bases. CDR1 and CDR2 from the germline V gene are SGHKS and YYEKEE (reference sequence). This CDR3 is built from 16 residues. The J segment lost 5 bases and the V segment lost 1 base, leaving 9 bases of the junction unmatched. The CDR3, as DNA: TGTGCCAGCAGCTTGACTCCGGGACTAGCGTTCCACGAGCAGTACTTC. This codes for CASSLTPGLAFHEQYF.

This clone was counted a few times. The chain links TRBV14 to TRBJ2-7; TRBD2 aligns across 12 bases. This CDR3 contains 20 residues. In germline, CDR1 is SGHDN, CDR2 FVKESK. V lost 0 bases and J lost 1; bases outside the gene matches: 13. CDR3 sequence (DNA): TGTGCCAGCAGCCAAGATCATCGCAGTTGGACTAGCGGGGATTCCTACGAGCAGTACTTC. This encodes CASSQDHRSWTSGDSYEQYF.

The chain employs TRBV5-1 and TRBJ2-1, with D possibly matching TRBD2 (5 bases). This CDR3 is built from 13 residues. V was cut by 0 bases and J by 6 bases, with 7 bases left in between. Germline CDR1 SGHRS, CDR2 YFSETQ. This CDR3 reads CASSLGSVNEQFF. DNA of the CDR3: TGCGCCAGCAGCTTGGGTAGCGTCAATGAGCAGTTCTTC.

The rearrangement uses TRBV10-3 and TRBJ2-1; TRBD2 is a possible D gene (6 bases). Germline assignment: CDR1 ENHRY and CDR2 SYGVKD. The CDR3 is 17 residues long. Between the trimmed V and J ends, which lost 2 bases and 5 bases, there was a span of 19 bases. This CDR3 is CAISEPRGTGSDNEQFF. Here the CDR3 DNA reads TGTGCCATCAGTGAGCCCCGGGGGACTGGGTCTGACAATGAGCAGTTCTTC.

CDR3 loop: CASSEALGRAYNEQFF. For the CDR3, the DNA is TGTGCCAGCAGTGAAGCGCTCGGGAGGGCCTACAATGAGCAGTTCTTC. The chain couples TRBV2 to TRBJ2-1, with 8 bases matching TRBD2. The trim removed 0 bases at V and 2 bases at J, leaving 3 bases unmatched. CDR1 and CDR2 (germline): SNHLY, FYNNEI. This CDR3 region has 16 residues.

This clone has a single count. The J gene is TRBJ2-1, the V gene TRBV5-1; 7 bases map to TRBD2. Per germline, CDR1 SGHRS and CDR2 YFSETQ. The CDR3 length is 15 residues. V lost 0 bases to trimming and J lost 5 bases; unmatched junction nucleotides: 5. The CDR3 nucleotides are TGCGCCAGCAGCTTGGTAGCGGGCTGGAACAATGAGCAGTTCTTC. It yields the protein CASSLVAGWNNEQFF.

The genes are TRBV28 and TRBJ2-2; D might be TRBD1 (6 bases). Deletions cut 8 bases from V and 3 bases from J, with 16 bases between. CDR3 length equals 15 residues. Germline CDR1 and CDR2: MDHEN and SYDVKM. The CDR3 is CASRLAGTYTGELFF. CDR3 nucleotides: TGTGCCAGCCGGTTGGCAGGGACATACACCGGGGAGCTGTTTTTT.

This clone has a single count. The CDR3 sequence is CASSLAGAGEQFF. Written as DNA, the CDR3 is TGTGCCAGCAGTTTAGCGGGAGCGGGTGAGCAGTTCTTC. The J gene is TRBJ2-1, the V gene TRBV27; 7 bases agree with TRBD2. The CDR3 spans 13 residues. The V gene's germline CDR1 is MNHEY and CDR2 SMNVEV (reference sequence). The V gene end was trimmed by 2 bases and the J gene end by 9 bases; junction bases not matched to a gene: 4.

The V call is TRBV30, the J call TRBJ1-5, with D perhaps TRBD1 (5 bases). The CDR3 has 16 amino acids. With 2 bases removed from V and 3 bases from J, the gap between germline ends came to 17 bases. Germline assignment: CDR1 GTSNPN and CDR2 SVGIG (reference sequence). For the CDR3, the DNA is TGTGCCTGGAGTCTTTACCGGGACTCCAACAATCAGCCCCAGCATTTT. Protein sequence: CAWSLYRDSNNQPQHF.

This chain connects TRBV7-3 to TRBJ2-2, with D maybe TRBD1 (5 bases). Germline values: CDR1 SGHTA, CDR2 FQGTGA. The length of the CDR3 is 14 residues. V was pared by 4 bases and J by 7 bases, with 13 bases between. The CDR3 DNA reads as TGTGCCAGCAGCTCATCTAGGGGTAACGGGGAGCTGTTTTTT. This translates into CASSSSRGNGELFF. Full variable domain (missing parts from reference TRBV7-3 and TRBJ2-2): GAGVSQTPSNKVTEKGKYVELRCDPISGHTALYWYRQSLGQGPEFLIYFQGTGAADDSGLPNDRFFAVRPEGSVSTLKIQRTERGDSAVYLCASSSSRGNGELFFGEGSRLTVL.

The chain is built from TRBV28 and TRBJ2-5; the D gene is possibly TRBD2 (7 bases). The CDR3 contains 17 residues. CDR1 is MDHEN, CDR2 SYDVKM, per germline. The ends were cut back, 5 bases at V and 3 bases at J, with 22 bases in the middle. The CDR3, as DNA: TGTGCCAGCAGTACCCGGGGCGGGGGCGGGAGAAAAGAGACCCAGTACTTC. Amino acids: CASSTRGGGGRKETQYF.